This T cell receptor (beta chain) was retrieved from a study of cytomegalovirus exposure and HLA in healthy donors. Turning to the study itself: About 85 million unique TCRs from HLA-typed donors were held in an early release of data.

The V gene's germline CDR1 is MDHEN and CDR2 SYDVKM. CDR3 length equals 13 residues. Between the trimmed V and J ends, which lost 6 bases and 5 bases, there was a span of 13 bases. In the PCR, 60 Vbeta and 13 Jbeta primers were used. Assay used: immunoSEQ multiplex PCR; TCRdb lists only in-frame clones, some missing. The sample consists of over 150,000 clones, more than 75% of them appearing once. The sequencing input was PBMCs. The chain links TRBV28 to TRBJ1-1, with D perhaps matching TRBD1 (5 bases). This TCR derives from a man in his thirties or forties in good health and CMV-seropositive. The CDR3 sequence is CASSEIGVTEAFF. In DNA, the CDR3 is TGTGCCAGCAGCGAAATAGGGGTTACTGAAGCTTTCTTT.